This TCR beta chain was found in a study of beta chain features in type 1 diabetes. Germline V gene sequence: CDR1 SQVTM, CDR2 ANQGSEA. CDR3 length: 14 residues. Unmatched junction bases numbered 4, after V lost 7 bases and J lost 0 bases. The authors reverse transcribed all of the isolated RNA, so sequencing captured expressed TCRB transcripts. This table comes from immunoSEQ multiplex PCR, and its TCRdb copy is limited to in-frame clones, with some not included. The sample lists some 120,000 clones, 17% seen once, with 2% to 3% in the top ten. Regarding the study as a whole: People with Type 1 diabetes carried modestly yet significantly shorter TCRB CDR3s in all four CD4+ subsets.

Only a few counts were recorded for this clone. The antigen is undetermined. Sequencing input: central memory CD4+ T cells from blood. This clonotype originated in a man aged 18-30 years with type 1 diabetes. This sequence joins TRBV29-1 and TRBJ2-3; the match to TRBD1 covers 10 bases. The CDR3 DNA reads TGCAGCGCAGGGACAGGGGAGAGCACAGATACGCAGTATTTT. Translation: CSAGTGESTDTQYF.